The present entry profiles one TCR beta chain with its context. The antigen remains unidentified. The sample is drawn from a study of blood T cells in healthy people across ages. Through a sample-barcoded 5' primer and a J-beta primer mix, a second PCR was run for roughly 6 to 11 cycles. TCRdb processed the 5' RACE reads anew with MiXCR; each CDR3 protein has one entry. The table records about 770,000 distinct CDR3 sequences, around two fifths of them present only once. Study results and limitations: Strong correlation linked observed beta diversity and percent naive T cells. Changes seen in expanded clonotypes were possibly confounded by donor CMV status left unknown. Versus aged donors, long-lived donors had higher diversity and more naive CD4+ cells. Bulk PBMC profiling left naive and antigen-experienced comparisons inconclusive.

After removal of 4 bases from V and 4 bases from J, the junction contained 22 bases not matched to a gene. Germline assignment: CDR1 WSHSY and CDR2 SAAADI. The CDR3 totals 21 residues. The receptor's source is a man aged 60 to 75 in good health. Sequencing was done on a sample of blood. V and J are TRBV10-2 and TRBJ2-1; TRBD1 matches 10 bases. CDR3 DNA sequence: TGCGCCAGCAGTGCCCTACCAGGACAGGGGGACCACCTAGAGCCTTACAATGAGCAGTTCTTC. Its translation: CASSALPGQGDHLEPYNEQFF.